Included here is one TCR beta chain sequence, with context. The CDR3 has 13 amino acids. V lost 10 bases to trimming and J lost 2 bases, with 12 bases between them. Per germline, CDR1 SGHTS and CDR2 YDEGEE. The data were produced by immunoSEQ multiplex PCR, yet TCRdb's version contains in-frame clones alone and is incomplete. The sample comprises 260,000 or so clones, approximately 85% of which are singletons, and about 4.4% rests with the top ten. The data are from a study of blood T cell repertoires in COVID-19. Whole-study context: Acute and convalescent COVID-19 specimens originated in the United States, Italy and Spain.

The chain couples TRBV5-8 to TRBJ2-2; TRBD1 is a possible D gene (6 bases). Specimen: peripheral blood. The source is a woman aged 70-85 years with acute or convalescent COVID-19. In DNA form, the CDR3 reads TGTGCCCGCCTGGGGGCTAACACCGGGGAGCTGTTTTTT. It encodes CARLGANTGELFF.